Each of the 6 T cell receptor beta chains below was sequenced from the same sample in a study of cytomegalovirus exposure and HLA in healthy donors. PCR employed 60 Vbeta and 13 Jbeta primers. This table comes from immunoSEQ multiplex PCR, and its TCRdb copy is limited to in-frame clones, with some not included. Of about 160,000 clones in the sample, 75% to 80% were seen once. Material for sequencing was PBMCs. The origin of the receptors is a woman aged 45-65 years in good health and CMV-seropositive.

J is TRBJ1-5 and V is TRBV6-5; TRBD1 agrees at 10 bases. CDR1 MNHEY and CDR2 SVGAGI come from the germline V gene. V shed 5 bases, J shed 13 bases, and the junction held 11 bases outside the gene matches. The CDR3 has 14 amino acids. The CDR3 DNA reads as TGTGCCAGCAGTGATTGGCGGGACAGGGGCCTGCAGCATTTT. Its protein product is CASSDWRDRGLQHF.

The V and J genes are TRBV6-5 and TRBJ1-2; 9 bases match TRBD1. Germline CDR1 and CDR2: MNHEY and SVGAGI. The CDR3 loop spans 15 amino acids. Germline trimming cut 4 bases from V and 8 bases from J; bases unmatched to any gene: 11. CDR3 DNA: TGTGCCAGCAGTTCCTCGCCGGGACAGGGTCGGGGCTACACCTTC. This translates into CASSSSPGQGRGYTF.

Note on this clone: The junction shows a germline mismatch at one end, possibly a read error. CDR3 in DNA: TGTGCCAGCAGCCAAGGTATTTTATTC. Translating gives CASSQGILF. J is TRBJ2-7 and V is TRBV3-1 (or the pseudogene TRBV3-2); D ambiguous. Germline assignment: CDR1 LGHDT and CDR2 YNNKEL (reference sequence). This CDR3 is 9 amino acids long.

In this sample, this clone turned up a few times. The V call is TRBV4-1, the J call TRBJ1-5, with TRBD1 identical over 7 bases. V gave up 3 bases and J gave up 3 bases; unmatched junction bases: 5. CDR1 is MGHRA, CDR2 YSYEKL, per germline. The CDR3 contains 15 residues. Here the CDR3 DNA reads TGCGCCAGCAGCCACACGGGACAGAACAATCAGCCCCAGCATTTT. Its translation is CASSHTGQNNQPQHF.

CDR3 bases: TGTGCCAGCAGCCGGACAGGGTACAATGAGCAGTTCTTC. It encodes CASSRTGYNEQFF. The chain joins TRBV14 to TRBJ2-1, with TRBD1 matching over 8 bases. The germline V gene encodes CDR1 SGHDN and CDR2 FVKESK. Trimming cost V 4 bases and J 4 bases; bases outside gene matches: 0. This CDR3 spans 13 amino acids.

This clone has just one count. The chain carries TRBV7-3 and TRBJ2-7; the match to TRBD2 covers 8 bases. CDR3 size: 15 residues. Germline V CDR1 and CDR2: SGHTA, FQGTGA. With 0 bases clipped from V and 3 bases from J, the junction kept 4 bases outside the gene matches. The CDR3 loop is CASSLTAGEIYEQYF. The CDR3 DNA reads as TGTGCCAGCAGCTTAACAGCGGGGGAAATCTACGAGCAGTACTTC.